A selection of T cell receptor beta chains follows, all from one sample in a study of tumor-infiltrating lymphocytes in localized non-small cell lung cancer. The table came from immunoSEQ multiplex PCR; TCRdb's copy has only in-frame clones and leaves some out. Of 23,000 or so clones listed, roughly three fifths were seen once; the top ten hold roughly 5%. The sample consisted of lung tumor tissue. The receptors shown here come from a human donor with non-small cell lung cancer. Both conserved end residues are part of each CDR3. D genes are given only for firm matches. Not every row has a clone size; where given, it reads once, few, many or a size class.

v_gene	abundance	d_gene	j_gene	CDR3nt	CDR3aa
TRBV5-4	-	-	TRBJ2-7	TGTGCCAGCAGCATCTCCACAGGCGACGAGCAGTACTTC	CASSISTGDEQYF
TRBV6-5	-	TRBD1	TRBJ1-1	TGTGCCAGCAGTCCCCAGGGGGCAGTGAACACTGAAGCTTTCTTT	CASSPQGAVNTEAFF
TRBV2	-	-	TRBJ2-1	TGTGCCAGCAGTGGGTACTACAATGAGCAGTTCTTC	CASSGYYNEQFF
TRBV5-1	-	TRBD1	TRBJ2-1	TGCGCCAGCAGCCCGACAGGGGGCGCTTACAATGAGCAGTTCTTC	CASSPTGGAYNEQFF
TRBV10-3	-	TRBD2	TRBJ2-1	TGTGCCTTAAACTCCGGGACTAGCGGATACAATGAGCAGTTCTTC	CALNSGTSGYNEQFF
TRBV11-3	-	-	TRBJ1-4	TGTGCCAGCAGCTACCCCGGCGGTGGGGAGGAAAAACTGTTTTTT	CASSYPGGGEEKLFF
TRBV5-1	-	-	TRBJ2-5	TGCGCCAGCAGCCTCGGATGGGGGGAGACCCAGTACTTC	CASSLGWGETQYF
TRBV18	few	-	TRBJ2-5	TGTGCCAGCTCTCCCGGGGAGACCCAGTACTTC	CASSPGETQYF
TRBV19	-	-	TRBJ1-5	TGTGCCAGTAGTATATTACAGCAGCCCCAGCATTTT	CASSILQQPQHF
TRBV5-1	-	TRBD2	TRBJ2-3	TGCGCCAGCAGCTCGGGTAGCGGGTACACAGATACGCAGTATTTT	CASSSGSGYTDTQYF
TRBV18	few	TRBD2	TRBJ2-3	TGTGCCAGCTCACTAGCGGGTCACACAGATACGCAGTATTTT	CASSLAGHTDTQYF
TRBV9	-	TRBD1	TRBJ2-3	TGTGCCAGCAGCGCCCGACAGGGGAGCACAGATACGCAGTATTTT	CASSARQGSTDTQYF
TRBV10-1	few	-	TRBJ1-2	TGCGCCAGCAGTGAAGCCAGGGACTATGGCTACACCTTC	CASSEARDYGYTF
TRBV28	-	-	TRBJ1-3	TGTGCCAGCAGTACCTTAGGGACATACGGAAACACCATATATTTT	CASSTLGTYGNTIYF
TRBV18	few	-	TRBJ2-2	TGTGCCAGCTCACTCTCGTTATACCCGAACACCGGGGAGCTGTTTTTT	CASSLSLYPNTGELFF
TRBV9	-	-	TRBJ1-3	TGTGCCAGCAGCCTAGCAGGGCTCTCTGGAAACACCATATATTTT	CASSLAGLSGNTIYF
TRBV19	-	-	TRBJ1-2	TGTGCCAGTAGCCCCCGGGGGGGGGTCGGTAACTATGGCTACACCTTC	CASSPRGGVGNYGYTF
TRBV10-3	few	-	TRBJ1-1	TGTGCCATCAGGGAAGCCACTGAAGCTTTCTTT	CAIREATEAFF
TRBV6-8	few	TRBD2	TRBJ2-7	TGTGCCAGCAGTGAAACTAGCGGGATGAACTTC	CASSETSGMNF
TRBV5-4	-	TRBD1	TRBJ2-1	TGTGCCAGCAGCTCCGGACAGGCTAGGGTTGAGCAGTTCTTC	CASSSGQARVEQFF
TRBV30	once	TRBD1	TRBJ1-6	TGTGCCTGGAGTTGGACTACCAGGGGGGCCTATAATTCACCCCTCCACTTT	CAWSWTTRGAYNSPLHF
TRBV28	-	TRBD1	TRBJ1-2	TGTGCCAGCAGTTTTCCGGGACAGGGGGACTATGGCTACACCTTC	CASSFPGQGDYGYTF
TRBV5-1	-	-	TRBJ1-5	TGCGCCAGCAGTTCGACCCCGGGGAGCAATCAGCCCCAGCATTTT	CASSSTPGSNQPQHF
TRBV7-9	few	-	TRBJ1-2	TGTGCCATCTCCGACCAGGAAAACTATGGCTACACCTTC	CAISDQENYGYTF
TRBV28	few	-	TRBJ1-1	TGTGCCAGCAGTTCCTCCTTACATCGGAACACTGAAGCTTTCTTT	CASSSSLHRNTEAFF
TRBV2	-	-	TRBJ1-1	TGTGCCAGCAGTGGCCTTGGGGGGTTCACTGAAGCTTTCTTT	CASSGLGGFTEAFF
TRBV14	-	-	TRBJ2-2	TGTGCCAGCAGCCACCTGAACAGAGGCACCGGGGAGCTGTTTTTT	CASSHLNRGTGELFF
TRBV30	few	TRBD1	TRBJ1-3	TGTGCCTGGAGTCCAGGGGGCTTGGACACCATATATTTT	CAWSPGGLDTIYF
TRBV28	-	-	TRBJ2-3	TGTGCCAGCAGTGCTCAGGGGGGTCGCACGGGTACGCAGTATTTT	CASSAQGGRTGTQYF
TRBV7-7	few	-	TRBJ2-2	TGTGCCAGCAGCCCACTCTTCAGCACCGGGGAGCTGTTTTTT	CASSPLFSTGELFF
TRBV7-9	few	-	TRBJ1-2	TGTGCCAGCAGCTTAGGATCCGGGTACGTTAACCGGGATGGCTACACCTTC	CASSLGSGYVNRDGYTF
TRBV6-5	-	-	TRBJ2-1	TGTGCCAGCAGACAGGGTAGTTCAAATGAGCAGTTCTTC	CASRQGSSNEQFF
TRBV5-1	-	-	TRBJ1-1	TGCGCCAGCAGCCCCCTGACAGGGAACACTGAAGCTTTCTTT	CASSPLTGNTEAFF
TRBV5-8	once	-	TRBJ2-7	TGTGCCAGCAGTTCCTGGCAGGAATATTCGTACGAGCAGTACTTC	CASSSWQEYSYEQYF
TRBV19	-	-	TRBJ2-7	TGTGCCAGCCGACCGGGGATCTCAGGGACGCACGAGCAGTACTTC	CASRPGISGTHEQYF
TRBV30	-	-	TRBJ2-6	TGTGCCTGGAGTGTAATCCGATCTGGGGCCAACGTCCTGACTTTC	CAWSVIRSGANVLTF
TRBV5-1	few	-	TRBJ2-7	TGCGCCAGCAGCTTCCAGGACGGAGACTACGAGCAGTACTTC	CASSFQDGDYEQYF
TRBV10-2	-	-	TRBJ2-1	TGCGCCAGCAGTGAGAGCTTCTTGGGGAATGAGCAGTTCTTC	CASSESFLGNEQFF
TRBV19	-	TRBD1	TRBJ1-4	TGTGCCAGTAGTATTGATACAGGGGGCGCGACTAATGAAAAACTGTTTTTT	CASSIDTGGATNEKLFF
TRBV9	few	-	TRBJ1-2	TGTGCCAGCGATCGTCCGGGAGGTGGTGGCTACACCTTC	CASDRPGGGGYTF
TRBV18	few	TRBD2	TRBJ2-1	TGTGCCAGCTCACCACTAGCGGGCGCATACAATGAGCAGTTCTTC	CASSPLAGAYNEQFF
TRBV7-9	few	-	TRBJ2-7	TGTGCCAGCAGCTTACAGGTGCAGAACTCCTACGAGCAGTACTTC	CASSLQVQNSYEQYF
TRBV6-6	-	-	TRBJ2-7	TGTGCCAGCAACAGGGTTGGCGAGCAGTACTTC	CASNRVGEQYF
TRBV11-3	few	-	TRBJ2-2	TGTGCCAGCTCTCCAGGAAGGGCCGGGGAGCTGTTTTTT	CASSPGRAGELFF
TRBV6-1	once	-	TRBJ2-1	TGTGCCGTATTTTTGAATGAGCAGTTCTTC	CAVFLNEQFF
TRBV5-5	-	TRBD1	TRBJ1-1	TGTGCCAGCAGTCGGGAGACAGGGGGAGCTTTCTTT	CASSRETGGAFF
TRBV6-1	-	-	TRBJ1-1	TGTGCCAGCAGTCAACCGGGGACGTTTAAAGCTTTCTTT	CASSQPGTFKAFF
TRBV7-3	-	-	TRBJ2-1	TGTGCCAGCAGCGAGAATCGAAATGAGCAGTTCTTC	CASSENRNEQFF
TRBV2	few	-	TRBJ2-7	TGTGCCAGCAACCTGGATGGTGAGCAGTACTTC	CASNLDGEQYF
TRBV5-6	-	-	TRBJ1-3	TGTGCCAGCACACCCAATAGGGCGTCTGGAAACACCATATATTTT	CASTPNRASGNTIYF
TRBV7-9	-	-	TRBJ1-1	TGTGCCAGCAGCTTCGGAAACACTGAAGCTTTCTTT	CASSFGNTEAFF
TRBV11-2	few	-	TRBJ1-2	TGTGCCAGCAGCCGCCGGGCCACAGGATTCATGGGCTACACCTTC	CASSRRATGFMGYTF
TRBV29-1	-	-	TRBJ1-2	TGCAGCGTTCCCAGAGGTGATGGCTACACCTTC	CSVPRGDGYTF
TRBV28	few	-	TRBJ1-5	TGTGCCAGCAACTCGGCGGGGGATCAGCCCCAGCATTTT	CASNSAGDQPQHF